This TCR beta chain was obtained from a study of cytomegalovirus exposure and HLA in healthy donors. For the study at large: Genetic ancestry analysis placed about 84% of the 398 donors that were genotyped in the Caucasian-associated cluster. Overall study findings and caveats: The authors listed over 150 TCR beta chains as cytomegalovirus-associated.

Note on this clone: Its target is not known.

The PCR employed 60 Vbeta primers together with 13 Jbeta primers. Original analysis: Unique TCR beta chains numbered around 80 million in a later analysis, with about 9.9 million shared. This table comes from immunoSEQ multiplex PCR, and its TCRdb copy is limited to in-frame clones, with some not included. V and J calls plus clone size are reproduced from that table; the DNA served to infer D and trimming. Here the sample spans about 160,000 clones, 70% to 80% being singletons. Participants comprised healthy donors of bone marrow. The germline V gene has CDR1 MNHNS and CDR2 SASEGT. This CDR3 is built from 13 residues.

This rearrangement joins TRBV6-1 to TRBJ2-5; TRBD1 is a possible D gene (6 bases). The J call may be wrong; the DNA end is better matched by TRBJ2-7. This TCR derives from a man aged 35-49 years in good health and CMV-seronegative. The specimen sequenced was PBMCs. The CDR3 reads CASRDSLVYEQYF. The CDR3 DNA reads TGTGCCAGCAGGGACAGTTTAGTGTACGAGCAGTACTTC.